Shown below are 18 T cell receptor beta chains from a single sample sequenced in a study of breast tumors, draining lymph nodes, adjacent tissues. TCRdb used MiXCR to reprocess the multiplex PCR reads, holding one entry per CDR3 protein. The repertoire has 55,000 to 75,000 distinct CDR3 sequences, around 43% of them found once; the top ten carry approximately 9.1%. Source material: breast tumor tissue. The receptors shown here come from a female donor with breast cancer. Some clones in this sample may be carry-over from other donors' samples.

This clonotype occurred many times. The chain recombines TRBV7-6 with TRBJ1-1; D is unresolved. Between the trimmed V and J ends, which lost 4 bases and 6 bases, there was a span of 12 bases. The CDR3 is 13 residues long. The V gene's germline CDR1 is SGHVS and CDR2 FNYEAQ. CDR3: CASSWNLRAEAFF. For the CDR3, the DNA is TGTGCCAGCAGCTGGAACTTGAGGGCTGAAGCTTTCTTT.

Many counts were recorded for this clonotype. One end of the junction fails to match germline, which may point to a read error. The J gene is TRBJ2-5, the V gene TRBV6-5; possibly TRBD1 for D (6 bases). The germline V gene has CDR1 MNHEY and CDR2 SVGAGI. CDR3 length: 15 amino acids. The CDR3 DNA reads as TGTGCCAGCAATCCCGGGACACTTAACCAGGAGACCCAGTGCTTC. This translates into CASNPGTLNQETQCF.

Turning to this clonotype: The junction shows a germline mismatch at one end, possibly a read error. This sequence joins TRBV11-2 and TRBJ2-7, with D perhaps matching TRBD1 (5 bases). The CDR3 is 13 amino acids. Germline V gene sequence: CDR1 SGHAT, CDR2 FQNNGV. This CDR3 reads CGSSSPDNNLRYF. CDR3 coding DNA: TGTGGCAGCAGCTCCCCGGACAATAATTTACGTTACTTC.

This clonotype was detected many times. The genes are TRBV10-3 and TRBJ1-1; the D is unclear. Germline CDR1 reads ENHRY; CDR2 reads SYGVKD. The CDR3 length is 18 residues. V lost 8 bases and J lost 1, with 26 bases in between. The CDR3 nucleotides are TGTGCCATCCTCCGACATAGTAAAAAAGAGGACGAGAACACTGAAGCTTTCTTT. Translated, it gives CAILRHSKKEDENTEAFF.

CDR3 residues: CSAREWQTGGVETQYF. In nucleotides, the CDR3 is TGCAGTGCTAGAGAATGGCAAACCGGGGGCGTTGAGACCCAGTACTTC. The chain recombines TRBV20-1 with TRBJ2-5, with D perhaps given as TRBD1 or TRBD2 (6 bases each). The ends were cut back, 0 bases at V and 5 bases at J, with 19 bases in the middle. Germline CDR1 and CDR2: DFQATT and SNEGSKA (reference sequence). CDR3 length equals 16 residues.

This clonotype was recorded at least ten times. The junction departs from the called germline gene at one end, perhaps through a read error. V gene TRBV7-2 combines with J gene TRBJ2-3; D tentatively fits TRBD1 or TRBD2 (7 bases each). The CDR3 spans 15 residues. In germline, CDR1 is SGHTA, CDR2 FQGNSA. The CDR3 DNA sequence: TGTGCCAGCAGCGGGCGGGGGTTCGGGACAGATGCGCAGTATTTT. This codes for CASSGRGFGTDAQYF.

This clonotype was seen repeatedly, ten times or more. V and J are TRBV9 and TRBJ2-1, with D tentatively TRBD1 or TRBD2 (6 bases each). Between the trimmed V and J ends, which lost 4 bases and 8 bases, there was a span of 22 bases. The CDR3 extends over 16 amino acids. Germline lookup yields CDR1 SGDLS and CDR2 YYNGEE. Here the CDR3 reads CASSSGAGPVMDEQFF. The CDR3 DNA reads TGTGCCAGCAGCTCAGGGGCGGGGCCCGTGATGGATGAGCAGTTCTTC.

The chain recombines TRBV9 with TRBJ1-2; 9 bases fit TRBD1. J gave up 5 bases and V 0 bases, and 8 bases lay outside the gene matches. Germline V CDR1 and CDR2: SGDLS, YYNGEE. The CDR3 length is 16 residues. In DNA, the CDR3 is TGTGCCAGCAGCGTAGGTGTGACAGGGGGGGAATATGGCTACACCTTC. It yields the protein CASSVGVTGGEYGYTF.

This clonotype was seen many times. The chain couples TRBV12-3 or TRBV12-4 to TRBJ1-2; D is unresolved. Trimming cost V 2 bases and J 1 base, with 17 bases left between them. The CDR3 sequence is 17 residues long. CDR3 amino acids: CASSLKRFGLINYGYTF. Here the CDR3 DNA reads TGTGCCAGCAGTTTAAAACGCTTTGGGCTGATTAACTATGGCTACACCTTC.

This clonotype occurred many times. V and J are TRBV12-3 or TRBV12-4 and TRBJ1-4; D not certain. The V end was cut by 4 bases, the J end by 2 bases, with 11 bases between. There are 15 residues in the CDR3. CDR3 bases: TGTGCCAGCAGTTCTTCTCGAGACACTAATGAAAAACTGTTTTTT. Encoded protein: CASSSSRDTNEKLFF.

Ten or more counts support this clonotype. The V and J genes are TRBV5-1 and TRBJ1-5, with D unclear. The germline gives CDR1 SGHRS, CDR2 YFSETQ. Trimming took 4 bases from V and 2 from J, leaving 13 bases between them. The CDR3 runs to 15 residues. The CDR3 DNA follows: TGCGCCAGCAGCCTGGGAACAGCCCGCAATCAGCCCCAGCATTTT. Its protein product is CASSLGTARNQPQHF.

V and J are TRBV7-2 and TRBJ2-3; 9 positions agree with TRBD2. This CDR3 has 15 residues. The germline gives CDR1 SGHTA, CDR2 FQGNSA. Trimming removed 1 base from V and 5 bases from J; junction bases left unmatched: 4. CDR3 protein: CASSLDSGGGDTQYF. CDR3 coding DNA: TGTGCCAGCAGCTTAGATAGCGGGGGCGGAGATACGCAGTATTTT.

V is TRBV20-1 and J is TRBJ1-1; 7 positions agree with TRBD1. V shed 6 bases, J shed 6 bases, and the junction held 4 bases outside the gene matches. Germline V gene sequence: CDR1 DFQATT, CDR2 SNEGSKA (reference sequence). This CDR3 comprises 11 residues. In nucleotides, the CDR3 is TGCAGTGCCCTAGGGACAGCTGAAGCTTTCTTT. As protein: CSALGTAEAFF.

Many counts were recorded for this clonotype. This chain links TRBV20-1 with TRBJ2-7; TRBD2 is a possible D gene (6 bases). The CDR3 consists of 14 residues. Trimming removed 6 bases from V and 5 bases from J, with 20 bases in between. Germline values: CDR1 DFQATT, CDR2 SNEGSKA (reference sequence). The CDR3 DNA reads TGCAGTGCCGAGCCCGAGACTAGTCGGCACGAGCAGTACTTC. It specifies CSAEPETSRHEQYF.

As to this clonotype: A read error is possible here, since a much larger clone lies one base away. The V gene is TRBV9, the J gene TRBJ2-1; TRBD2 agrees at 13 bases. The CDR3 loop spans 16 amino acids. Germline CDR1 and CDR2: SGDLS and YYNGEE. The CDR3 DNA reads as TGTGCCAGCAGCGGTGGGGGACTAGCGGGATTAAATGAGCGGTTCTTC. Translated, it gives CASSGGGLAGLNERFF.

Many counts were recorded for this clonotype. This sequence joins TRBV24-1 and TRBJ2-3; the match to TRBD2 covers 10 bases. The V gene's germline CDR1 is KGHDR and CDR2 SFDVKD. V trimming: 7 bases; J trimming: 5 bases; junction bases outside the gene matches: 11. The CDR3 extends over 16 amino acids. CDR3 residues: CATRSGGAVVGDTQYF. CDR3 sequence (DNA): TGTGCCACCAGGAGCGGGGGGGCAGTTGTAGGAGATACGCAGTATTTT.

This clonotype occurred many times. This chain joins TRBV11-3 and TRBJ1-2; possible D gene TRBD1, 6 bases. Germline CDR1 is SGHNT and CDR2 is YENEEA. Trimming shortened V by 1 base and J by 4 bases, and 16 bases separated the two germline ends. The CDR3 is 16 residues long. CDR3 bases: TGTGCCAGCAGCTTAGCGGGGGGGCAGAGAGGCTATGGCTACACCTTC. Translating gives CASSLAGGQRGYGYTF.

This clonotype was seen at least ten times. The chain combines TRBV10-1 with TRBJ1-3; no definite D call. CDR1 and CDR2 (germline): WNHNN, SYGVQD (reference sequence). The CDR3 loop spans 16 amino acids. Trimming took off 0 bases at V and 3 bases at J, with 12 bases between the two ends. As DNA, the CDR3 is TGCGCCAGCAGTGAGTCGGGCCCTGGGTTTGGAAACACCATATATTTT. Residues: CASSESGPGFGNTIYF.